This TCR beta chain emerged from a study of response to subunit inactivated influenza vaccine (dated by TCRdb to 2017 to 2018). Context from the whole study: Deep quantitative profiling of the T cell receptor repertoire was used in the study to follow responses to a trivalent subunit inactivated influenza vaccine. Results the study describes overall, beyond this receptor: According to the authors, only a limited number of new T cells may be recruited by each seasonal influenza vaccination.

This clonotype showed up just a few times. Its cognate antigen has yet to be identified. Base qualities are missing; no much larger clone stands one base away. Libraries were constructed by RT-PCR. TCRdb records Illumina HiSeq 2500 as the sequencer. TCRdb trimmed the raw reads at Q25, called clones with MiXCR and kept productive beta chains. Every CDR3 protein is listed once, alongside the most common genes and DNA of its rows. The sample table holds 170,000 or so distinct CDR3 sequences, of which about 10% were seen once. The leading ten clones occupy about a third of the sample. The sample consisted of CD8+ T cells sorted from PBMCs, taken around 2 years after vaccination. This TCR came from a man aged 50 to 69 who received an inactivated influenza vaccine. Donor details come from another sample of the same person, matched by shared clones.

The CDR3: CATSPGLAGEEQFF. The nucleotides read TGTGCCACCTCCCCCGGGCTAGCGGGAGAGGAGCAGTTCTTC. The V gene is TRBV12-3 or TRBV12-4 and the J gene is TRBJ2-1; 10 bases in between match TRBD2. The CDR3 measures 14 amino acids from cysteine to phenylalanine. The CDR3 DNA has 42 bases and is translated from base 1. V is pruned by 10 bases and J by 10 bases, leaving 13 bases of the junction without a gene match.